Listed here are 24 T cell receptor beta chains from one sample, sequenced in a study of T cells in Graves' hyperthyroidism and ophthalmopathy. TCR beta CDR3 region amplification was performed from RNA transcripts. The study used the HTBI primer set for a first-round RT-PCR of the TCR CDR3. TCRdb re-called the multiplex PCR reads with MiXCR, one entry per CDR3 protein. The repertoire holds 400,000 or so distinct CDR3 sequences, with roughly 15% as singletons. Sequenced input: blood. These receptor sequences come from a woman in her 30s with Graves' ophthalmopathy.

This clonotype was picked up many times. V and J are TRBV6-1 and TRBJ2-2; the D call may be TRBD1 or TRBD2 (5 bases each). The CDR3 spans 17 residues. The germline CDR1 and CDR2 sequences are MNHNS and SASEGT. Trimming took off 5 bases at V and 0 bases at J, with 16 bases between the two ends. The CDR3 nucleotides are TGTGCCAGCAGTCCCTCTACAGTGGGACCGAACACCGGGGAGCTGTTTTTT. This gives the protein CASSPSTVGPNTGELFF.

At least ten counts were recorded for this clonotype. The DNA for the CDR3 is TGTGCCAGCAGCCAACCCCACAATGAGCAGTTCTTC. This translates into CASSQPHNEQFF. This chain uses TRBV3-1 with TRBJ2-1; D gene uncertain. Germline CDR1 and CDR2: LGHDT and YNNKEL (reference sequence). The CDR3 is 12 residues long. The V end lost 2 bases, the J end lost 5 bases, and 4 bases lay between the germline ends.

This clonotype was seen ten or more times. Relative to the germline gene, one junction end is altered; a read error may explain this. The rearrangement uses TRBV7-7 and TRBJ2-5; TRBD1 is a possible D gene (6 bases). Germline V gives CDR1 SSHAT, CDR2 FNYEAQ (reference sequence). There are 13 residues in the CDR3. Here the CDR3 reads CASSMDRKETQYF. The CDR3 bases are TGTGCTAGCAGCATGGACAGAAAAGAGACCCAGTACTTC.

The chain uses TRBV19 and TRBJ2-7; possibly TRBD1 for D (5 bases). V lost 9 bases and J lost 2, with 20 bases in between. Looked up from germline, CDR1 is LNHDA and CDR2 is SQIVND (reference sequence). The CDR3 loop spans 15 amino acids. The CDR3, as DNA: TGTGCCAGACCCAGTGCTCAGGACAAACCCTACGAGCAGTACTTC. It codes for CARPSAQDKPYEQYF. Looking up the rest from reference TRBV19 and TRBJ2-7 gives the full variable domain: DGGITQSPKYLFRKEGQNVTLSCEQNLNHDAMYWYRQDPGQGLRLIYYSQIVNDFQKGDIAEGYSVSREKKESFPLTVTSAQKNPTAFYLCARPSAQDKPYEQYFGPGTRLTVT.

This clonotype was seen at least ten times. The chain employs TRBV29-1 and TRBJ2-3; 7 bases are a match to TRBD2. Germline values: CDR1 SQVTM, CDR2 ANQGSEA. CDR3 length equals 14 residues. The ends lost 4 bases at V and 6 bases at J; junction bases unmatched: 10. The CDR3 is CSVGGGGVEDTQYF. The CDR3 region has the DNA TGCAGCGTTGGGGGGGGAGGAGTAGAGGATACGCAGTATTTT.

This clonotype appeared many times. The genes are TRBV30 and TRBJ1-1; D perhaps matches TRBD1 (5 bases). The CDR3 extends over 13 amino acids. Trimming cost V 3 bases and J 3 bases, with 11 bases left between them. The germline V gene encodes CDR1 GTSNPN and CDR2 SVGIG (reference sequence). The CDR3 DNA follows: TGTGCCTGGAGAAGGGGATCCGACACTGAAGCTTTCTTT. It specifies CAWRRGSDTEAFF.

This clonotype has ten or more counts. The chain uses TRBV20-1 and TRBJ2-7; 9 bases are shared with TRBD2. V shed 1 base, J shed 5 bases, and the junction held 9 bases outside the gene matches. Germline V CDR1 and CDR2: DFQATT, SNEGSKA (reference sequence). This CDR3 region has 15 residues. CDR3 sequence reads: CSARGSLAGLHEQYF. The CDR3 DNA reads TGCAGTGCTAGAGGCAGCCTAGCGGGGCTCCACGAGCAGTACTTC.

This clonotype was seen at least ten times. The CDR3 loop is CSAPPPRGEGVEAFF. Written as DNA, the CDR3 is TGCAGTGCGCCCCCTCCCAGGGGCGAAGGTGTTGAAGCTTTCTTT. The chain has TRBV20-1 and TRBJ1-1; TRBD1 might be the D (6 bases). This CDR3 contains 15 residues. V was trimmed by 6 bases and J by 7 bases, leaving 24 bases between them. CDR1 is DFQATT, CDR2 SNEGSKA, per germline (reference sequence).

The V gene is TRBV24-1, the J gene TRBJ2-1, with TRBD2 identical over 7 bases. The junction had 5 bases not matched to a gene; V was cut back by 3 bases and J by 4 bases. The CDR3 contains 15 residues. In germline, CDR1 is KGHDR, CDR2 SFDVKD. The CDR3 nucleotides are TGTGCCACCAGTGATAGCGAGCGGGAATACAATGAGCAGTTCTTC. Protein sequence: CATSDSEREYNEQFF.

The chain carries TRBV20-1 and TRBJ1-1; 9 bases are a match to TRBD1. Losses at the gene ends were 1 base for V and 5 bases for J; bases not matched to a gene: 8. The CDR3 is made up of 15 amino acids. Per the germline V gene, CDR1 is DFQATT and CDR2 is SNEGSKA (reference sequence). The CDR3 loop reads CSARGGQGIGTEAFF. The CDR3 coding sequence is TGCAGTGCTAGAGGCGGACAGGGGATTGGGACTGAAGCTTTCTTT.

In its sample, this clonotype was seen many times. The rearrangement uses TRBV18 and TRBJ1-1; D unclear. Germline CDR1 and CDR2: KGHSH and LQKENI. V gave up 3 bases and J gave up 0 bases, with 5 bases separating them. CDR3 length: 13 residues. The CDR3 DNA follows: TGTGCCAGCTCACCGAACATGAACACTGAAGCTTTCTTT. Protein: CASSPNMNTEAFF.

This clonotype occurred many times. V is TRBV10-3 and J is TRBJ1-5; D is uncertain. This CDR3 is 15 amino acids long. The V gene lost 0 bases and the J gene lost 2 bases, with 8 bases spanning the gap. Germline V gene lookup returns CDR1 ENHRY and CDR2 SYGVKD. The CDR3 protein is CAISESILGNQPQHF. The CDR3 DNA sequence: TGTGCCATCAGTGAGTCGATTCTTGGCAATCAGCCCCAGCATTTT.

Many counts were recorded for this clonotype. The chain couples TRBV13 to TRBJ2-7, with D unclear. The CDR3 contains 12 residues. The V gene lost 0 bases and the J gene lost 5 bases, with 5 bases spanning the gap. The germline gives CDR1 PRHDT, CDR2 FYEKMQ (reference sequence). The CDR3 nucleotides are TGTGCCAGCAGCTTAGGTCCCGACGAGCAGTACTTC. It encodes CASSLGPDEQYF.

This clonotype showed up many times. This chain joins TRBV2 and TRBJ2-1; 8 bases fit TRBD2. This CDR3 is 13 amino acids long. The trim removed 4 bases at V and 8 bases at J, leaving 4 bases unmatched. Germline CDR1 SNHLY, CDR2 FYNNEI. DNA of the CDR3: TGTGCCAGCAGTGGAGGACTAGCCCATGAGCAGTTCTTC. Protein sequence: CASSGGLAHEQFF.

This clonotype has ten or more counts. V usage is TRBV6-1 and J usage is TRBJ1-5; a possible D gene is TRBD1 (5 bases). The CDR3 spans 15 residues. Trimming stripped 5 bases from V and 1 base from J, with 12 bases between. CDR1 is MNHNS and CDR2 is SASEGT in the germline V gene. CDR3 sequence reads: CASSFSGPSNQPQHF. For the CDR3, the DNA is TGTGCCAGCAGTTTCTCGGGGCCGAGCAATCAGCCCCAGCATTTT.

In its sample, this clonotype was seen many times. For the CDR3, the DNA is TGTGCCAGCAGCGGTGGGTGGAGTGAGCAGTTCTTC. Protein product: CASSGGWSEQFF. J is TRBJ2-1 and V is TRBV12-3 or TRBV12-4; the D is unclear. The CDR3 has 12 residues. Trimming left V 6 bases short and J 9 bases short, with 12 bases between.

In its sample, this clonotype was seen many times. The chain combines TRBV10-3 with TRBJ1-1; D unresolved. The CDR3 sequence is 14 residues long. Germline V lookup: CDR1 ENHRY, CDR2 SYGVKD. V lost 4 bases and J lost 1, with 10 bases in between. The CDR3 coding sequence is TGTGCCATCAGTGTTGACGTCGGGAACACTGAAGCTTTCTTT. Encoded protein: CAISVDVGNTEAFF.

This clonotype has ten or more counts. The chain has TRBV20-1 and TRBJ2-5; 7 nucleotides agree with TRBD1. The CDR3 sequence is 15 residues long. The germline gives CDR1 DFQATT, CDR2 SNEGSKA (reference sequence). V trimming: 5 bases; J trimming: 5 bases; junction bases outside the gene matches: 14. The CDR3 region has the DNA TGCAGTGCTGAACAGGGACAGTTAGCACGGGAGACCCAGTACTTC. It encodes CSAEQGQLARETQYF.

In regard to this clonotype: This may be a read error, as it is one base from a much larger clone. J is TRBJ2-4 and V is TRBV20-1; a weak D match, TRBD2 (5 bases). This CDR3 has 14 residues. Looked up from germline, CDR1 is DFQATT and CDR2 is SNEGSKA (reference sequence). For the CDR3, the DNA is TGCAGTGCTAGAGATCGGCTAGCCGAAAACATTCAGTACTTC. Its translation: CSARDRLAENIQYF.

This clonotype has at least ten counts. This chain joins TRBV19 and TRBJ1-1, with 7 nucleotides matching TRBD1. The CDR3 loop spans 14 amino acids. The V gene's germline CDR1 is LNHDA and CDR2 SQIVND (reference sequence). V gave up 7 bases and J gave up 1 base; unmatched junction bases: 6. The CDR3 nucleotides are TGTGCCAGTACACACAGGGGAGAGAACACTGAAGCTTTCTTT. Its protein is CASTHRGENTEAFF.

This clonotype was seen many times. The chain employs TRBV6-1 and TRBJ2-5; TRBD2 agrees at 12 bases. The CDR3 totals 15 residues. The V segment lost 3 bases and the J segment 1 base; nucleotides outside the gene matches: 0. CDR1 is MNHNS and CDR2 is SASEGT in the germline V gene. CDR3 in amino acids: CASSETSGGQETQYF. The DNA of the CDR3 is TGTGCCAGCAGTGAGACTAGCGGGGGCCAAGAGACCCAGTACTTC.

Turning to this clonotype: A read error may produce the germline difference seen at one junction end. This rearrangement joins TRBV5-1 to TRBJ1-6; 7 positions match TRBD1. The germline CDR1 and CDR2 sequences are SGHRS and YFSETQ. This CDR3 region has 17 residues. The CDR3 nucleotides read TGTGCCAGCAGCTTGGTCCTTACAGGGGAGGTTCGATCACCCCTCCACTTT. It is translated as CASSLVLTGEVRSPLHF.

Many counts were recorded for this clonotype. The CDR3: CSATSGSMNTEAFF. In DNA, the CDR3 is TGCAGTGCCACGAGTGGGAGTATGAACACTGAAGCTTTCTTT. The chain has TRBV20-1 and TRBJ1-1; D gene unclear. Germline V CDR1 and CDR2: DFQATT, SNEGSKA (reference sequence). The CDR3 loop spans 14 amino acids. Trimming shortened V by 6 bases and J by 0 bases, and 14 bases separated the two germline ends.

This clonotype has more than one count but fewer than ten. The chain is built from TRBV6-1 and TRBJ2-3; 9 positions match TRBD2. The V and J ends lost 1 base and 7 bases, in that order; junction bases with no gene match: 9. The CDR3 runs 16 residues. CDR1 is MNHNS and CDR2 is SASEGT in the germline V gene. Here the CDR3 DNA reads TGTGCCAGCAGTGAAGTGGGCGGGGGGGCGCGGCATACGCAGTATTTT. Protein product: CASSEVGGGARHTQYF.